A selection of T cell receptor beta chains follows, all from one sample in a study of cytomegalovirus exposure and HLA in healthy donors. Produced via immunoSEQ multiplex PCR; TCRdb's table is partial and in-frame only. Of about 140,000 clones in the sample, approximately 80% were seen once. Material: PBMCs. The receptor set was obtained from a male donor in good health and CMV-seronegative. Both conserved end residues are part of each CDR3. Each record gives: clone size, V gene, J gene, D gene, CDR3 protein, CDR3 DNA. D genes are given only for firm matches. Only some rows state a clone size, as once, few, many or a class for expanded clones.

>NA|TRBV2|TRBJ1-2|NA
CASITERLYTF
TGTGCCAGCATAACGGAGAGGCTCTACACCTTC
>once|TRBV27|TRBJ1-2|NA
CASKLQGRDGYTF
TGTGCCAGCAAACTACAGGGTCGAGATGGCTACACCTTC
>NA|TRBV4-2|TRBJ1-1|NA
CASSQGSLNTEAFF
TGTGCCAGCAGCCAAGGTTCATTGAACACTGAAGCTTTCTTT
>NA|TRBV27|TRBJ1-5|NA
CASSQSNQPQHF
TGTGCCAGCAGTCAGAGCAATCAGCCCCAGCATTTT
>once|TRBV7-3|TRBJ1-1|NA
CASALQGTLSVTEAFF
TGTGCCAGCGCTCTACAGGGTACCCTTTCGGTCACTGAAGCTTTCTTT
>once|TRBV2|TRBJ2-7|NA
CASRAGNYEQYF
TGTGCCAGCCGGGCAGGGAACTACGAGCAGTACTTC
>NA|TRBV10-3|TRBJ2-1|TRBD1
CAIRTRGNEQFF
TGTGCCATCAGGACCAGGGGGAATGAGCAGTTCTTC
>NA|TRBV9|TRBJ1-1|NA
CASSFQDFIGTEAFF
TGTGCCAGCAGCTTTCAGGACTTTATTGGGACTGAAGCTTTCTTT
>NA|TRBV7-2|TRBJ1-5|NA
CASSSQGWNQPQHF
TGTGCCAGCAGCTCACAGGGATGGAATCAGCCCCAGCATTTT
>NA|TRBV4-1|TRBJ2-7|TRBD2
CASSQVYRLAGGAEQYF
TGCGCCAGCAGCCAAGTGTATCGACTAGCGGGGGGGGCCGAGCAGTACTTC
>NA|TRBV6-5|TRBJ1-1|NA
CASSYSTQGGTEAFF
TGTGCCAGCAGTTACTCGACGCAGGGAGGCACTGAAGCTTTCTTT
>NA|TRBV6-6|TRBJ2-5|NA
CASSYIIEETQYF
TGTGCCAGCAGTTATATAATCGAAGAGACCCAGTACTTC
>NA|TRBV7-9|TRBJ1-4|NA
CASSLGPGEKLFF
TGTGCCAGCAGCTTAGGACCGGGGGAAAAACTGTTTTTT
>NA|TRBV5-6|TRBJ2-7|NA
CASSSTPRGSPYEQYF
TGTGCCAGCAGCTCAACTCCCCGGGGATCACCCTACGAGCAGTACTTC
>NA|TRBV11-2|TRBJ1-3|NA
CASSLVKGAGNTIYF
TGTGCCAGCAGCTTAGTGAAGGGGGCTGGAAACACCATATATTTT
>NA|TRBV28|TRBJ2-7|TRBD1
CASNPGGTGLYEQYF
TGTGCCAGCAACCCAGGCGGGACAGGGCTCTACGAGCAGTACTTC
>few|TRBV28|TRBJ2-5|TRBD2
CASSPTSGQETQYF
TGTGCCAGCAGTCCGACTAGCGGTCAAGAGACCCAGTACTTC
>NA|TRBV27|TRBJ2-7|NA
CASSLAGTLYEQYF
TGTGCCAGCAGTTTAGCGGGGACCCTCTACGAGCAGTACTTC
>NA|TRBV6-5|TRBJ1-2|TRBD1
CASSSRGLFSGGYTF
TGTGCCAGCAGTTCCAGGGGGCTTTTTTCGGGTGGCTACACCTTC
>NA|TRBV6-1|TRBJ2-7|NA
CARGRLGTSSYEQYF
TGTGCCAGGGGCCGTTTAGGCACTAGCTCCTACGAGCAGTACTTC
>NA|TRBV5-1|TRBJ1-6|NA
CASSLGRGGGRSYNSPLHF
TGCGCCAGCAGCTTGGGTCGGGGAGGGGGACGCTCCTATAATTCACCCCTCCACTTT
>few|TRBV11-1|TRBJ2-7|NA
CASSLVYGNEQYF
TGTGCCAGCAGCTTAGTCTACGGTAATGAGCAGTACTTC
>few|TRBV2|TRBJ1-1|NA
CASRLLPRGEAFF
TGTGCCAGCAGATTGCTCCCCAGAGGGGAAGCTTTCTTT
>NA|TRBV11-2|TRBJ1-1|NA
CASSWEGVRFTEAFF
TGTGCCAGCTCTTGGGAGGGGGTTCGATTTACTGAAGCTTTCTTT
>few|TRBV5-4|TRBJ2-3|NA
CASSFSYDTQYF
TGTGCCAGCAGCTTCTCCTACGATACGCAGTATTTT
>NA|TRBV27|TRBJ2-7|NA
CATALGLYEQYF
TGTGCCACCGCCTTGGGGCTCTACGAGCAGTACTTC
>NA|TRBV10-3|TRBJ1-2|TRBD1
CATSGTGGAGYGYTF
TGTGCCACCTCCGGGACAGGGGGCGCAGGGTATGGCTACACCTTC
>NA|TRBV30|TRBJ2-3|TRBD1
CAWSNIRDRHQDTQYF
TGTGCCTGGAGTAACATCCGGGACAGGCACCAAGATACGCAGTATTTT
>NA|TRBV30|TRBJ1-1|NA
CAWSESGGTEAFF
TGTGCCTGGAGTGAAAGTGGAGGCACTGAAGCTTTCTTT
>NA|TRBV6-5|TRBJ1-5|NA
CASSLVGGQPQHF
TGTGCCAGCAGCCTAGTCGGGGGTCAGCCCCAGCATTTT
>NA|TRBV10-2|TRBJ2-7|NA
CASSESRTAEQYF
TGCGCCAGCAGTGAATCTAGGACAGCTGAGCAGTACTTC
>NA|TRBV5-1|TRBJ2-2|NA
CASGGGDTGELFF
TGCGCCAGCGGTGGAGGGGATACCGGGGAGCTGTTTTTT
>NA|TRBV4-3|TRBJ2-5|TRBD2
CASSQERGGQETQYF
TGCGCCAGCAGCCAAGAGCGGGGGGGACAAGAGACCCAGTACTTC
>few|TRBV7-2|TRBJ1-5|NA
CASSPGEGRHQPQHF
TGTGCCAGCAGCCCCGGGGAGGGGCGCCATCAGCCCCAGCATTTT
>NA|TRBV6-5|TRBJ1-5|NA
CASSLAGNSNQPQHF
TGTGCCAGCAGTCTGGCAGGGAATAGCAATCAGCCCCAGCATTTT
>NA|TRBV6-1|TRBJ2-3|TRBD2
CASSPTSGGADTQYF
TGTGCCAGCAGTCCGACTAGCGGGGGGGCAGATACGCAGTATTTT
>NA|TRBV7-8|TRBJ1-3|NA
CASSLATRAYADNTIYF
TGTGCCAGCAGCTTAGCGACCAGGGCCTACGCTGACAACACCATATATTTT
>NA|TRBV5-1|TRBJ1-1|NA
CASSLGPQGVDTEAFF
TGCGCCAGCAGCTTGGGGCCACAGGGCGTTGACACTGAAGCTTTCTTT
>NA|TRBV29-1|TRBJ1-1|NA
CSVESNGRGAFF
TGCAGCGTTGAATCGAACGGTAGAGGAGCTTTCTTT
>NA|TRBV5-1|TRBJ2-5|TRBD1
CASSLRDRKETQYF
TGCGCCAGCAGCTTGAGGGACAGGAAAGAGACCCAGTACTTC
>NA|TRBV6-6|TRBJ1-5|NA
CASSYDLSQPQHF
TGTGCCAGCAGTTACGATCTATCGCAGCCCCAGCATTTT
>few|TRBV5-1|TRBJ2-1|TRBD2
CASSLEGLGSNEQFF
TGCGCCAGCAGCTTGGAAGGACTAGGTTCCAATGAGCAGTTCTTC
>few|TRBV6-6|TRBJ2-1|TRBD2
CASSYHPSGGGNEQFF
TGTGCCAGCAGTTACCACCCTAGCGGGGGGGGAAATGAGCAGTTCTTC
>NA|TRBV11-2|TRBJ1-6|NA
CASSLAPGLYNSPLHF
TGTGCCAGCAGCTTAGCCCCAGGTTTATATAATTCACCCCTCCACTTT
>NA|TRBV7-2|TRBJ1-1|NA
CASSSLSGTEAFF
TGTGCCAGCAGCTCACTCTCCGGCACTGAAGCTTTCTTT
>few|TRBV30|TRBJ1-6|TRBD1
CAWRSLTGVNSPLHF
TGTGCCTGGAGATCGTTGACAGGGGTGAATTCACCCCTCCACTTT
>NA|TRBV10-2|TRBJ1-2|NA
CASSEFDYGYTF
TGCGCCAGCAGTGAATTCGACTATGGCTACACCTTC
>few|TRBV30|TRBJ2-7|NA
CAWSVTGYEQYF
TGTGCCTGGAGTGTTACTGGCTACGAGCAGTACTTC